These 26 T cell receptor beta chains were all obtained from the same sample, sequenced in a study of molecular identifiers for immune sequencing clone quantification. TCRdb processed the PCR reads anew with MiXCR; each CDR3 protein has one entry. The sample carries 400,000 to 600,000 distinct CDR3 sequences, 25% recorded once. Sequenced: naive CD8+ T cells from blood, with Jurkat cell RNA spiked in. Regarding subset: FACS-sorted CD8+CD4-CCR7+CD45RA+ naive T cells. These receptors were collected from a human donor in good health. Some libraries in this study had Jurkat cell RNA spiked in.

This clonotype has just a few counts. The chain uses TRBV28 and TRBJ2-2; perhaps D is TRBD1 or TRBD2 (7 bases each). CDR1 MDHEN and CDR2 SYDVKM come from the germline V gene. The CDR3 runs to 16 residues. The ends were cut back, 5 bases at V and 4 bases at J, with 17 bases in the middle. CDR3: CASSPYRGGGTGELFF. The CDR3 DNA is TGTGCCAGCAGTCCCTACAGGGGAGGGGGCACCGGGGAGCTGTTTTTT.

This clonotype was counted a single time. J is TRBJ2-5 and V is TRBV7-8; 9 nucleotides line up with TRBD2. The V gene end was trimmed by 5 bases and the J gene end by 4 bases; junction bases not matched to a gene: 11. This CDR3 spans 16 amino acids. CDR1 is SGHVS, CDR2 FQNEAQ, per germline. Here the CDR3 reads CASSRTLGLALETQYF. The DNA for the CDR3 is TGTGCCAGCAGCCGTACATTGGGACTAGCCCTAGAGACCCAGTACTTC. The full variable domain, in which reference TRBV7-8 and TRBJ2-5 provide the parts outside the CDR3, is GAGVSQSPRYKVAKRGQDVALRCDPISGHVSLFWYQQALGQGPEFLTYFQNEAQLDKSGLPSDRFFAERPEGSVSTLKIQRTQQEDSAVYLCASSRTLGLALETQYFGPGTRLLVL.

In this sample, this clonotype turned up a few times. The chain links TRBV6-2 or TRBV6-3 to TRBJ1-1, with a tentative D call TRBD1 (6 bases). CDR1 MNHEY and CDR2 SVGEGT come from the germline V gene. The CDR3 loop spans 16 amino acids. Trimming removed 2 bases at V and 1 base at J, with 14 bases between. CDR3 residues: CASSYPSDRPNTEAFF. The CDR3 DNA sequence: TGTGCCAGCAGTTACCCCTCTGACAGGCCGAACACTGAAGCTTTCTTT.

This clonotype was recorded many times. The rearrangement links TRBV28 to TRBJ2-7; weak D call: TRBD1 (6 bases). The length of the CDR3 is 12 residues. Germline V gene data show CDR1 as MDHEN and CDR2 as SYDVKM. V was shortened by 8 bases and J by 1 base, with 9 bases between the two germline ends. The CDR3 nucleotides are TGTGCCAGCGGGGGCGGGTCCTACGAGCAGTACTTC. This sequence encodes CASGGGSYEQYF.

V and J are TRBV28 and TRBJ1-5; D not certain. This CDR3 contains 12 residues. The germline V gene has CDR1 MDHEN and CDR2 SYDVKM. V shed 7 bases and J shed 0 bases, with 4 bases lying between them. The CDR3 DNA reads TGTGCCAGCACCATTAGCAATCAGCCCCAGCATTTT. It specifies CASTISNQPQHF. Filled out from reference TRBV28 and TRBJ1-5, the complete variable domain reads DVKVTQSSRYLVKRTGEKVFLECVQDMDHENMFWYRQDPGLGLRLIYFSYDVKMKEKGDIPEGYSVSREKKERFSLILESASTNQTSMYLCASTISNQPQHFGDGTRLSIL.

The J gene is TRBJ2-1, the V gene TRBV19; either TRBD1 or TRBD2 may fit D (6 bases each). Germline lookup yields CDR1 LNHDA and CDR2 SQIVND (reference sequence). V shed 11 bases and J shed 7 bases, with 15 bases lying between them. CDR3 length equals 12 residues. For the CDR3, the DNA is TGTGCCTCTAAAGGGGGGCTGAATGAGCAGTTCTTC. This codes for CASKGGLNEQFF.

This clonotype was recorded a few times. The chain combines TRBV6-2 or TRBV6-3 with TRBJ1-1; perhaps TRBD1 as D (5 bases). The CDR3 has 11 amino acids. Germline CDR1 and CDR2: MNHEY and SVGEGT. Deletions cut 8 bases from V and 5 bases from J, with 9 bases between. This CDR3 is CASGGGTEAFF. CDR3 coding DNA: TGTGCCAGCGGGGGGGGTACTGAAGCTTTCTTT.

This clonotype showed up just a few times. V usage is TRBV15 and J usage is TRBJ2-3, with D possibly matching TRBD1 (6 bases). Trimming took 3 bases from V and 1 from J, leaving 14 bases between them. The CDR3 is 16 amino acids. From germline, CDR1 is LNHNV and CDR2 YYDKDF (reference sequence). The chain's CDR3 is CATSRLQGWGTDTQYF. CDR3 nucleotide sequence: TGTGCCACCAGCAGGTTACAGGGATGGGGCACAGATACGCAGTATTTT. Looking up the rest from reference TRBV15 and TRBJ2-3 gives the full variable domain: DAMVIQNPRYQVTQFGKPVTLSCSQTLNHNVMYWYQQKSSQAPKLLFHYYDKDFNNEADTPDNFQSRRPNTSFCFLDIRSPGLGDTAMYLCATSRLQGWGTDTQYFGPGTRLTVL.

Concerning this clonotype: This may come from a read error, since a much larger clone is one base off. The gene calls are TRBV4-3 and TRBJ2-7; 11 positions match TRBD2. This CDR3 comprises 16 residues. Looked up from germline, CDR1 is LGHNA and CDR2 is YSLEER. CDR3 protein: CAISHETSGSSYEQYF. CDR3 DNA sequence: TGCGCCATCAGCCACGAAACTAGCGGGAGCTCCTACGAGCAGTACTTC.

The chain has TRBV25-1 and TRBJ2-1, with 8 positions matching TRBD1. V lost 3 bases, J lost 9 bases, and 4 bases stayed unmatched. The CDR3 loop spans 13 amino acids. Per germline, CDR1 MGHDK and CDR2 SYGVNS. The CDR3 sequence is CASSDRQGFEQFF. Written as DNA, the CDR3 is TGTGCCAGCAGTGACAGACAGGGGTTTGAGCAGTTCTTC. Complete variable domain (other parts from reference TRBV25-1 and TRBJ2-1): EADIYQTPRYLVIGTGKKITLECSQTMGHDKMYWYQQDPGMELHLIHYSYGVNSTEKGDLSSESTVSRIRTEHFPLTLESARPSHTSQYLCASSDRQGFEQFFGPGTRLTVL.

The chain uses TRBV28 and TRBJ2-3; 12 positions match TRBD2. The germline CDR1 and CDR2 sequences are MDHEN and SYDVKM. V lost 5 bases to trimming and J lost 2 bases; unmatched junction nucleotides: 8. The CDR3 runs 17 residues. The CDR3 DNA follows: TGTGCCAGCAGTGACCGGACTAGCGGGGTCCTCACAGATACGCAGTATTTT. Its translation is CASSDRTSGVLTDTQYF.

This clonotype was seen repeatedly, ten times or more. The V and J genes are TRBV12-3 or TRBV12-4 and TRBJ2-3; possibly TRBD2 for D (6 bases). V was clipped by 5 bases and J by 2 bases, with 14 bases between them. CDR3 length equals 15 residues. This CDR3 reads CASSLGTSTTDTQYF. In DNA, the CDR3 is TGTGCCAGCAGTCTGGGGACTTCCACCACAGATACGCAGTATTTT.

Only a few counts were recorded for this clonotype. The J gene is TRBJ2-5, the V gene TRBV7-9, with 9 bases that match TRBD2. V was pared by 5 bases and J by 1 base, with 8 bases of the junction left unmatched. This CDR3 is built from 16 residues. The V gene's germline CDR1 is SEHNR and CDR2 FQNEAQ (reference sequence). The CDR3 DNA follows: TGTGCCAGCAGCCCCTACCTAGCGGGGATCCAAGAGACCCAGTACTTC. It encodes CASSPYLAGIQETQYF. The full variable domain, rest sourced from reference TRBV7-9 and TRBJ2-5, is DTGVSQNPRHKITKRGQNVTFRCDPISEHNRLYWYRQTLGQGPEFLTYFQNEAQLEKSRLLSDRFSAERPKGSFSTLEIQRTEQGDSAMYLCASSPYLAGIQETQYFGPGTRLLVL.

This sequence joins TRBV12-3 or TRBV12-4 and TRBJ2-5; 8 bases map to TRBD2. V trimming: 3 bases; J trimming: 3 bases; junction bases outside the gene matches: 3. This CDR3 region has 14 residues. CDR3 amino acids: CASSFGGRKETQYF. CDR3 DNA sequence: TGTGCCAGCAGTTTCGGCGGGAGGAAAGAGACCCAGTACTTC.

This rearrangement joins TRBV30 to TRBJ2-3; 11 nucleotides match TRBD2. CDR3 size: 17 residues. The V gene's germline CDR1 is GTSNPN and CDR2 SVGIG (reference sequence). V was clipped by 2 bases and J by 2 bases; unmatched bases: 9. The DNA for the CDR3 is TGTGCCTGGAGTCCCCCGGGACTAGCGGCTTCCACAGATACGCAGTATTTT. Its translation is CAWSPPGLAASTDTQYF. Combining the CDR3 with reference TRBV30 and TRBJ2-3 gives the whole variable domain SQTIHQWPATLVQPVGSPLSLECTVEGTSNPNLYWYRQAAGRGLQLLFYSVGIGQISSEVPQNLSASRPQDRQFILSSKKLLLSDSGFYLCAWSPPGLAASTDTQYFGPGTRLTVL.

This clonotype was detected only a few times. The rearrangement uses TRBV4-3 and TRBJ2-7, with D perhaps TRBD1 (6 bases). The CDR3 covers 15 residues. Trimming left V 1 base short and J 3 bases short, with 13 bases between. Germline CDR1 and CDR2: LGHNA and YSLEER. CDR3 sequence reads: CASSQGQAPGYEQYF. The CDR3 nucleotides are TGCGCCAGCAGCCAAGGACAGGCCCCCGGCTACGAGCAGTACTTC.

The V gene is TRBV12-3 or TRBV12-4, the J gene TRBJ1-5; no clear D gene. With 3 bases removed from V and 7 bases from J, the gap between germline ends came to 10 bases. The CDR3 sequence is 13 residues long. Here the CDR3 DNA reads TGTGCCAGCAGTTTCTTCGTGGGCCAGCCCCAGCATTTT. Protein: CASSFFVGQPQHF.

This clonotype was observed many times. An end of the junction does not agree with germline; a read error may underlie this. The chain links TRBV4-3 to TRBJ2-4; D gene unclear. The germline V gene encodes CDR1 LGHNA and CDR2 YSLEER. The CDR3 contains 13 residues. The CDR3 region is CASSQDSTDQPCF. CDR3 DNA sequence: TGCGCCAGCAGCCAAGATTCGACGGACCAACCATGCTTC.

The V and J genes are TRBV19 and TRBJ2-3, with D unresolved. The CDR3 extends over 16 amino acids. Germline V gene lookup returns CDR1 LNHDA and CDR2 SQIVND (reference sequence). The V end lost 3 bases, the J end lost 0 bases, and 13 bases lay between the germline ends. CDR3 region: CASSIRSDASTDTQYF. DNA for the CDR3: TGTGCCAGTAGTATTCGTTCGGACGCGAGCACAGATACGCAGTATTTT.

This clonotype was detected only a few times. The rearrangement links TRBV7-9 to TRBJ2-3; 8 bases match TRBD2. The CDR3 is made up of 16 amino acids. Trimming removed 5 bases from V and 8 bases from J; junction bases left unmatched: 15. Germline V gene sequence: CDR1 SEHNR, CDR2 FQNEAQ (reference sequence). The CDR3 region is CASSHTPGLDIVTQYF. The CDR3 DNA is TGTGCCAGCAGCCACACTCCGGGACTAGATATTGTTACGCAGTATTTT.

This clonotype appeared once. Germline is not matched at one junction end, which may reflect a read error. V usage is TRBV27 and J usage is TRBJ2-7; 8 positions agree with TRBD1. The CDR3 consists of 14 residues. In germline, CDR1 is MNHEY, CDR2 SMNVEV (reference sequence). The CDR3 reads CTSSLRDRGYEQYF. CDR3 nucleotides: TGTACCAGCAGTTTAAGAGACAGGGGCTACGAGCAGTACTTC.

CDR3 region: CASSARLGETQYF. The CDR3 bases are TGTGCCAGCAGCGCCAGACTAGGAGAGACCCAGTACTTC. This chain joins TRBV5-6 and TRBJ2-5, with a tentative D call TRBD2 (6 bases). The CDR3 loop spans 13 amino acids. Germline V gives CDR1 SGHDT, CDR2 YYEEEE. V lost 4 bases and J lost 4, with 11 bases in between.

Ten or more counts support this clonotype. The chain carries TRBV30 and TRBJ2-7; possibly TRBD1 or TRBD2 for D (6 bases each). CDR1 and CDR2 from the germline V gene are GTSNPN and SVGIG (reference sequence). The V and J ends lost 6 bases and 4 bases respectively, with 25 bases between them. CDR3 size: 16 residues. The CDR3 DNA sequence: TGTGCCTGCACCTATGACAGACACAGAGGGGGGTACGAGCAGTACTTC. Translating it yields CACTYDRHRGGYEQYF. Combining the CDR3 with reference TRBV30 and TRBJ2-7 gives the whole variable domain SQTIHQWPATLVQPVGSPLSLECTVEGTSNPNLYWYRQAAGRGLQLLFYSVGIGQISSEVPQNLSASRPQDRQFILSSKKLLLSDSGFYLCACTYDRHRGGYEQYFGPGTRLTVT.

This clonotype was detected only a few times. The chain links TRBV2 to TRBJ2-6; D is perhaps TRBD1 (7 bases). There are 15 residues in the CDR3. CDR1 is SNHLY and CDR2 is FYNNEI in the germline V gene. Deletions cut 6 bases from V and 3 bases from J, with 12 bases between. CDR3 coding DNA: TGTGCCAGCAGGGAGGGGGCCCATGGGGCCAACGTCCTGACTTTC. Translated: CASREGAHGANVLTF.

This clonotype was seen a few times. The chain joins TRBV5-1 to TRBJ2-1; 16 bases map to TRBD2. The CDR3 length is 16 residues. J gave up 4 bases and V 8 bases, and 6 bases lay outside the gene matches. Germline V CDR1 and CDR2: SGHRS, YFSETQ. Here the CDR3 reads CASGTSGGAIYNEQFF. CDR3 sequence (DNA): TGCGCCAGTGGGACTAGCGGGGGGGCTATATACAATGAGCAGTTCTTC.

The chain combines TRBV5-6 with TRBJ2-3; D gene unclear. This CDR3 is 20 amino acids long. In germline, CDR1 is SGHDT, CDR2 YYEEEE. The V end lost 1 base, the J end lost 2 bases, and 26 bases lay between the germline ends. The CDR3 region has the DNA TGTGCCAGCAGCTTGAAAGTTGGTATTGACCTGGCGCTGATCACAGATACGCAGTATTTT. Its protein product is CASSLKVGIDLALITDTQYF.